The 15 T cell receptor beta chains below come from one sample, sequenced in a study of T cell responses to AZD1222 COVID-19 vaccine. Sequenced by immunoSEQ multiplex PCR; TCRdb stores in-frame clones only, minus some. The data show 120,000 to 150,000 clones, 90% to 95% seen once. Material: peripheral blood, obtained 28 days after the second AZD1222 dose. Source of these receptors: an adult who received the AZD1222 COVID-19 vaccine.

The chain uses TRBV29-1 and TRBJ1-2; no clear D. V shed 5 bases and J shed 4 bases, with 14 bases lying between them. The CDR3 runs to 13 residues. Germline CDR1 and CDR2: SQVTM and ANQGSEA. The CDR3 reads CSVYWKDGYGYTF. CDR3 coding DNA: TGCAGCGTTTACTGGAAGGACGGCTATGGCTACACCTTC.

This clone was detected only once. V and J are TRBV6-4 and TRBJ2-1; D tentatively fits TRBD1 or TRBD2 (6 bases each). CDR1 and CDR2 from the germline V gene are MRHNA and SNTAGT. This CDR3 contains 13 residues. Trimming left V 5 bases short and J 5 bases short, with 10 bases between. The CDR3 spells CASSWGADNEQFF. DNA of the CDR3: TGTGCCAGCAGTTGGGGGGCGGACAATGAGCAGTTCTTC.

V and J are TRBV18 and TRBJ2-1, with TRBD2 identical over 7 bases. From germline, CDR1 is KGHSH and CDR2 LQKENI. The CDR3 contains 16 residues. Trimming took 4 bases from V and 5 from J; bases not matched to a gene: 11. This CDR3 is CASSRQRGAGDNEQFF. CDR3 sequence (DNA): TGTGCCAGCTCACGCCAGCGGGGCGCGGGGGACAATGAGCAGTTCTTC.

This rearrangement joins TRBV6-1 to TRBJ1-2; D unclear. The CDR3 contains 14 residues. The germline V gene has CDR1 MNHNS and CDR2 SASEGT. Trimming took off 2 bases at V and 5 bases at J, with 12 bases between the two ends. The CDR3 DNA is TGTGCCAGCAGTGAAAGTCCGAGGGTTTATGGCTACACCTTC. Translating gives CASSESPRVYGYTF.

The chain recombines TRBV7-3 with TRBJ1-2; no definite D call. Germline V gives CDR1 SGHTA, CDR2 FQGTGA. Trimming removed 2 bases from V and 5 bases from J, with 9 bases in between. This CDR3 contains 13 residues. As DNA, the CDR3 is TGTGCCAGCAGCTTATCCGGGAAATATGGCTACACCTTC. It specifies CASSLSGKYGYTF.

The genes are TRBV6-5 and TRBJ2-2, with unresolved D. Germline-derived CDR1 and CDR2 are MNHEY and SVGAGI. This CDR3 contains 11 residues. Trimming left V 7 bases short and J 6 bases short, with 6 bases between. The CDR3 is CASKKPGELFF. CDR3 nucleotide sequence: TGTGCCAGCAAGAAACCCGGGGAGCTGTTTTTT.

The chain uses TRBV9 and TRBJ1-4, with TRBD1 identical over 9 bases. The CDR3 covers 15 residues. The V segment lost 4 bases and the J segment 7 bases; nucleotides outside the gene matches: 8. CDR1 is SGDLS, CDR2 YYNGEE, per germline. CDR3 protein: CASSPGQGLSEKLFF. The CDR3 coding sequence is TGTGCCAGCAGCCCCGGACAGGGGCTCAGTGAAAAACTGTTTTTT.

The rearrangement links TRBV7-6 to TRBJ2-1, with D possibly being TRBD1 or TRBD2 (6 bases each). Germline V lookup: CDR1 SGHVS, CDR2 FNYEAQ. With 5 bases removed from V and 12 bases from J, the gap between germline ends came to 17 bases. The CDR3 spans 13 residues. The CDR3 sequence is CASSEGYREAQFF. In DNA form, the CDR3 reads TGTGCCAGCAGCGAAGGCTACAGGGAGGCGCAGTTCTTC.

This rearrangement joins TRBV5-5 to TRBJ1-2; D ambiguous. The V end lost 0 bases, the J end lost 1 base, and 10 bases lay between the germline ends. This CDR3 region has 15 residues. Per the germline V gene, CDR1 is SGHKS and CDR2 is YYEKEE (reference sequence). The CDR3 spells CASSLVGIDNYGYTF. The CDR3 nucleotides read TGTGCCAGCAGCTTGGTAGGAATAGATAACTATGGCTACACCTTC.

This chain uses TRBV11-2 with TRBJ1-2; D is unresolved. Germline V gene lookup returns CDR1 SGHAT and CDR2 FQNNGV. The germline V and J ends were trimmed by 0 bases and 8 bases, with 10 bases remaining between them. The CDR3 contains 13 residues. This chain's CDR3 is CASSLERVSGYTF. CDR3 in DNA: TGTGCCAGCAGCTTAGAGAGGGTCTCCGGCTACACCTTC.

This rearrangement joins TRBV18 to TRBJ1-2; 7 bases fit TRBD1. This CDR3 has 16 amino acids. The V gene end was trimmed by 3 bases and the J gene end by 0 bases; junction bases not matched to a gene: 7. Germline V gene lookup returns CDR1 KGHSH and CDR2 LQKENI. In nucleotides, the CDR3 is TGTGCCAGCTCACCGTCCAGGGGGGTAACTAACTATGGCTACACCTTC. This encodes CASSPSRGVTNYGYTF.

The rearrangement uses TRBV2 and TRBJ1-4; 7 positions match TRBD1. The germline CDR1 and CDR2 sequences are SNHLY and FYNNEI. The CDR3 spans 15 residues. J gave up 1 base and V 3 bases, and 2 bases lay outside the gene matches. CDR3 DNA: TGTGCCAGCAGTGAGAACAGGGGAACTAATGAAAAACTGTTTTTT. As protein: CASSENRGTNEKLFF.

With regard to this clone: A junction end diverges from the germline sequence, so it may reflect a read error. The chain joins TRBV6-5 to TRBJ2-4, with a tentative D call TRBD2 (6 bases). Germline CDR1 is MNHEY and CDR2 is SVGAGI. The CDR3 covers 14 residues. For the CDR3, the DNA is TGTGCCAGCAGTTACTCGGGGGGAGTCCTTTCAGTCCACTTC. Translation: CASSYSGGVLSVHF.

This chain links TRBV7-8 with TRBJ1-6; D is unresolved. Germline V gives CDR1 SGHVS, CDR2 FQNEAQ. V was trimmed by 8 bases and J by 0 bases, leaving 14 bases between them. The CDR3 totals 16 residues. CDR3 in amino acids: CASRGRLSSYNSPLHF. The DNA for the CDR3 is TGTGCCAGCCGAGGCAGGTTGAGCTCCTATAATTCACCCCTCCACTTT.

The rearrangement joins TRBV6-2 or TRBV6-3 to TRBJ2-7; 9 bases align to TRBD2. Germline lookup yields CDR1 MNHEY and CDR2 SVGEGT. The V gene end was trimmed by 0 bases and the J gene end by 11 bases; junction bases not matched to a gene: 14. The CDR3 contains 16 residues. CDR3 in DNA: TGTGCCAGCAGTTACTCAGGAGCGGGAGGCTCCCGAGGGAAGTACTTC. Residues: CASSYSGAGGSRGKYF.